This T cell receptor beta chain appears in the sequencing data of a study of cytomegalovirus exposure and HLA in healthy donors. Study-wide results and caveats: High specificity and sensitivity for cytomegalovirus status were reported for the classifier. The authors listed roughly 150 TCR beta chains as cytomegalovirus-associated.

From germline, CDR1 is GTSNPN and CDR2 SVGIG (reference sequence). The ends lost 1 base at V and 9 bases at J; junction bases unmatched: 2. This CDR3 comprises 12 residues. In regard to this clone: Its antigen is still unknown.

A multiplex PCR was run with 60 Vbeta primers and 13 Jbeta primers. Sequenced by immunoSEQ multiplex PCR; TCRdb stores in-frame clones only, minus some. This sample has approximately 84,000 clones, with just under 80% found just once. All donors participated as healthy donors of bone marrow. This sequence joins TRBV30 and TRBJ2-1, with 8 bases identical to TRBD2. The sample consisted of PBMCs. The sequence was obtained from a male donor in good health and CMV-seropositive. CDR3 loop: CAWSGREVEQFF. For the CDR3, the DNA is TGTGCCTGGAGTGGGCGGGAGGTTGAGCAGTTCTTC.